These 32 T cell receptor beta chains came from one sample sequenced in a study of breast tumors, draining lymph nodes, adjacent tissues. The lymph nodes were axillary draining lymph nodes from breast cancer patients. One entry per CDR3 protein results from TCRdb running MiXCR on the multiplex PCR reads. The table has 200,000 to 300,000 distinct CDR3 sequences, around 30% seen once; the top ten hold about 1%. Sample: axillary lymph node tissue. The receptors derive from a female donor with breast cancer. Some clones in this sample may be carry-over from other donors' samples.

There are many counts of this clonotype. CDR3 sequence (DNA): TGCAGTGCAACGGACAGGGAGTCTGAAAAACTGTTTTTT. As protein: CSATDRESEKLFF. The chain carries TRBV20-1 and TRBJ1-4, with 8 nucleotides matching TRBD1. The V segment lost 6 bases and the J segment 7 bases; nucleotides outside the gene matches: 7. CDR1 DFQATT and CDR2 SNEGSKA come from the germline V gene (reference sequence). The CDR3 contains 13 residues.

As for this clonotype: A much bigger clone sits one base away, suggesting this may be a read error. The rearrangement uses TRBV11-2 and TRBJ2-1, with a weak D call TRBD2 (5 bases). Germline V CDR1 and CDR2: SGHAT, FQNNGV. CDR3 length equals 14 residues. The CDR3 sequence is CASTRAETYNVQFF. CDR3 nucleotide sequence: TGTGCCAGCACCCGAGCGGAAACCTACAATGTGCAGTTCTTC.

The chain is built from TRBV6-1 and TRBJ1-3, with D tentatively TRBD1 (5 bases). Trimming cost V 2 bases and J 3 bases, with 14 bases left between them. Germline V gene data show CDR1 as MNHNS and CDR2 as SASEGT. The CDR3 covers 16 residues. CDR3 region: CASSENRGRYGNTIYF. The CDR3 DNA is TGTGCCAGCAGTGAAAATCGGGGCCGGTATGGAAACACCATATATTTT.

This clonotype turned up a few times. This may be a read error: a much more frequent sequence differs by one nucleotide. Because it lacks the conserved phenylalanine or tryptophan at the end, this CDR3 is likely a read error. The chain uses TRBV20-1 and TRBJ2-5; D is unclear. The CDR3 loop spans 14 amino acids. The ends were cut back, 3 bases at V and 6 bases at J, with 17 bases in the middle. CDR1 and CDR2 from the germline V gene are DFQATT and SNEGSKA (reference sequence). In DNA form, the CDR3 reads TGCAGTGCTAGGACGGCCCAGCCCCCGAAGACCCAGTACCTC. Translating gives CSARTAQPPKTQYL.

This clonotype was detected ten times or more. The V and J genes are TRBV9 and TRBJ2-5; D ambiguous. CDR1 and CDR2 (germline): SGDLS, YYNGEE. The CDR3 has 13 residues. Deletions cut 3 bases from V and 2 bases from J, with 8 bases between. CDR3 coding DNA: TGTGCCAGCAGCGGGGCCCGTCAAGAGACCCAGTACTTC. This gives the protein CASSGARQETQYF.

Note on this clonotype: This may be a read error, as it is one base from a much larger clone. The rearrangement joins TRBV6-2 or TRBV6-3 to TRBJ1-4, with D uncertain. Germline CDR1 reads MNHEY; CDR2 reads SVGEGT. V lost 5 bases and J lost 11, with 12 bases in between. This CDR3 is 12 amino acids long. The CDR3 bases are TGTGCCAGCAGTCGTCCAAGACCCAAACTGTTTTTT. Translating gives CASSRPRPKLFF.

This clonotype was counted many times. The rearrangement joins TRBV6-4 to TRBJ1-2; D gene unclear. The CDR3 totals 13 residues. V lost 4 bases and J lost 4, with 10 bases in between. Germline loops: CDR1 MRHNA, CDR2 SNTAGT. The CDR3 nucleotides read TGTGCCAGCAGTGCGGGGTCCGGCTATGGCTACACCTTC. The encoded protein is CASSAGSGYGYTF.

As concerns this clonotype: A single base separates this from a much larger clone, so it may be a read error. J is TRBJ2-1 and V is TRBV9; a possible D gene is TRBD2 (7 bases). CDR3 length equals 14 residues. The V gene's germline CDR1 is SGDLS and CDR2 YYNGEE. The CDR3 is CASTPGLGDNEQSF. As DNA, the CDR3 is TGTGCCAGCACCCCCGGACTAGGGGACAATGAGCAGTCCTTC. The full variable domain, rest sourced from reference TRBV9 and TRBJ2-1, is DSGVTQTPKHLITATGQRVTLRCSPRSGDLSVYWYQQSLDQGLQFLIQYYNGEERAKGNILERFSAQQFPDLHSELNLSSLELGDSALYFCASTPGLGDNEQSFGPGTRLTVL.

At least ten counts were recorded for this clonotype. The rearrangement joins TRBV19 to TRBJ2-1; perhaps TRBD1 as D (5 bases). The length of the CDR3 is 14 residues. The V and J ends lost 0 bases and 12 bases respectively, with 15 bases between them. Germline-derived CDR1 and CDR2 are LNHDA and SQIVND (reference sequence). Here the CDR3 reads CASSIDRVSQGQFF. CDR3 nucleotides: TGTGCCAGTAGTATAGATAGGGTCTCTCAGGGGCAGTTCTTC.

As concerns this clonotype: A clone one base away is much larger, so this may be a read error. Without the conserved terminal phenylalanine or tryptophan, this CDR3 likely stems from a read error. The chain combines TRBV4-2 with TRBJ2-3; D is ambiguous. Per the germline V gene, CDR1 is LGHNA and CDR2 is YNFKEQ. V shed 4 bases and J shed 4 bases, with 15 bases lying between them. There are 15 residues in the CDR3. The CDR3: CASSPRPTPADTQYS. The DNA for the CDR3 is TGTGCCAGCAGCCCCCGCCCGACTCCCGCAGATACGCAGTATTCT.

This clonotype was counted ten times or more. V is TRBV20-1 and J is TRBJ2-2, with D unclear. Trimming removed 0 bases at V and 4 bases at J, with 12 bases between. Germline CDR1 reads DFQATT; CDR2 reads SNEGSKA (reference sequence). The CDR3 covers 15 residues. The CDR3 sequence is CSAREVQASTGELFF. DNA of the CDR3: TGCAGTGCTAGAGAAGTGCAAGCGAGCACCGGGGAGCTGTTTTTT.

This clonotype was seen many times. A read error may produce the germline difference seen at one junction end. This chain links TRBV6-6 with TRBJ1-6; weak D call: TRBD1 (6 bases). The germline CDR1 and CDR2 sequences are MNHNY and SVGAGI (reference sequence). CDR3 length: 15 residues. The CDR3 loop reads CASSHSNRDNSPLHF. CDR3 sequence (DNA): TGTGCCAGCAGTCACTCGAACAGGGACAATTCACCCCTCCACTTT.

As regards this clonotype: Just one base apart from a much larger clone, this may be a read error. This chain uses TRBV9 with TRBJ2-7; D may be TRBD2 (5 bases). The CDR3 has 14 amino acids. CDR1 and CDR2 (germline): SGDLS, YYNGEE. This CDR3 reads CASSVAIRGTEQSF. DNA for the CDR3: TGTGCCAGCAGCGTAGCCATCCGGGGTACCGAGCAGTCCTTC.

V gene TRBV27 combines with J gene TRBJ2-3; D may be TRBD2 (5 bases). CDR1 and CDR2 (germline): MNHEY, SMNVEV (reference sequence). Trimming cost V 1 base and J 4 bases, with 15 bases left between them. The CDR3 covers 16 residues. The CDR3: CASSLYNGVSADTQYF. DNA of the CDR3: TGTGCCAGCAGTTTATATAACGGGGTTAGCGCAGATACGCAGTATTTT.

The sample holds many counts of this clonotype. This chain links TRBV14 with TRBJ1-4; D uncertain. Germline CDR1 reads SGHDN; CDR2 reads FVKESK. This CDR3 is built from 12 residues. V was shortened by 5 bases and J by 4 bases, with 5 bases between the two germline ends. CDR3 bases: TGTGCCAGCAGCTGGGGTAATGAAAAACTGTTTTTT. Translation gives CASSWGNEKLFF.

This clonotype was picked up a small number of times. This chain joins TRBV28 and TRBJ2-3; D is uncertain. The CDR3 loop spans 14 amino acids. Germline V gives CDR1 MDHEN, CDR2 SYDVKM. V was shortened by 4 bases and J by 3 bases, with 11 bases between the two germline ends. The CDR3 nucleotides read TGTGCCAGCAGTTGGGTGGGCACGACAGATACGCAGTATTTT. Its protein is CASSWVGTTDTQYF. Full variable domain (outside the CDR3, taken from reference TRBV28 and TRBJ2-3): DVKVTQSSRYLVKRTGEKVFLECVQDMDHENMFWYRQDPGLGLRLIYFSYDVKMKEKGDIPEGYSVSREKKERFSLILESASTNQTSMYLCASSWVGTTDTQYFGPGTRLTVL.

This clonotype showed up many times. The chain couples TRBV7-3 to TRBJ2-1, with a possible D match to TRBD1 (5 bases). The CDR3 loop spans 14 amino acids. Germline V gives CDR1 SGHTA, CDR2 FQGTGA. Trimming left V 5 bases short and J 5 bases short, with 13 bases between. The CDR3 loop is CASSPAAGNNEQFF. Here the CDR3 DNA reads TGTGCCAGCAGCCCCGCGGCAGGGAACAATGAGCAGTTCTTC.

This clonotype was observed many times. This sequence joins TRBV20-1 and TRBJ2-1; weak D call: TRBD2 (5 bases). From germline, CDR1 is DFQATT and CDR2 SNEGSKA (reference sequence). The CDR3 runs 14 residues. Deletions cut 4 bases from V and 4 bases from J, with 14 bases between. The CDR3 loop is CSAMWLAAYNEQFF. The CDR3 bases are TGCAGTGCTATGTGGCTAGCAGCATACAATGAGCAGTTCTTC.

In this sample, this clonotype turned up many times. The rearrangement joins TRBV20-1 to TRBJ2-2; no reliable D call. The CDR3 is 16 residues long. Trimming shortened V by 0 bases and J by 4 bases, and 15 bases separated the two germline ends. CDR1 and CDR2 (germline): DFQATT, SNEGSKA (reference sequence). The CDR3: CSARDPRAGGTGELFF. The CDR3 bases are TGCAGTGCTAGAGATCCCCGGGCCGGTGGCACCGGGGAGCTGTTTTTT.

This clonotype has at least ten counts. The rearrangement joins TRBV10-3 to TRBJ2-7, with D perhaps TRBD2 (6 bases). This CDR3 is built from 13 residues. The V gene lost 11 bases and the J gene lost 0 bases, with 14 bases spanning the gap. Germline CDR1 and CDR2: ENHRY and SYGVKD. For the CDR3, the DNA is TGTGCCGCGAGCGGGCAAAGCTCCTACGAGCAGTACTTC. It translates to CAASGQSSYEQYF.

The gene calls are TRBV7-6 and TRBJ2-2, with D perhaps being TRBD1 or TRBD2 (5 bases each). The CDR3 is 15 residues long. With 5 bases removed from V and 1 base from J, the gap between germline ends came to 11 bases. CDR1 is SGHVS and CDR2 is FNYEAQ in the germline V gene. The CDR3 DNA reads as TGTGCCAGCAGCCCCGGGACCTGGAACACCGGGGAGCTGTTTTTT. Its translation: CASSPGTWNTGELFF.

This clonotype was detected ten times or more. J is TRBJ2-5 and V is TRBV11-2; TRBD2 is a possible D gene (6 bases). From germline, CDR1 is SGHAT and CDR2 FQNNGV. The CDR3 is 16 residues long. Trimming left V 5 bases short and J 3 bases short, with 19 bases between. In DNA form, the CDR3 reads TGTGCCAGCAGCCCTCCCCGGGTATTAGCGGAAGAGACCCAGTACTTC. It specifies CASSPPRVLAEETQYF.

This clonotype showed up many times. The chain recombines TRBV20-1 with TRBJ1-6; perhaps TRBD1 as D (5 bases). The CDR3 runs to 19 residues. V lost 3 bases and J 2 bases, leaving 23 bases between the germline ends. CDR1 and CDR2 (germline): DFQATT, SNEGSKA (reference sequence). CDR3: CSASIPPILGGPYNSPLHF. The CDR3 region has the DNA TGCAGTGCTAGTATTCCCCCTATATTGGGGGGACCCTATAATTCACCCCTCCACTTT.

This clonotype was recorded many times. The V and J genes are TRBV20-1 and TRBJ2-3; TRBD2 matches at 15 bases. Germline assignment: CDR1 DFQATT and CDR2 SNEGSKA (reference sequence). This CDR3 is 17 amino acids long. V lost 5 bases and J lost 3; bases outside the gene matches: 9. The CDR3, as DNA: TGCAGTGCTGGGGGACTAGCGGGAGGCCGGTTGACAGATACGCAGTATTTT. Encoded protein: CSAGGLAGGRLTDTQYF.

In the case of this clonotype: One end of the junction does not line up with germline, which may come from a read error. The chain joins TRBV5-6 to TRBJ2-7; TRBD2 agrees at 7 bases. CDR1 SGHDT and CDR2 YYEEEE come from the germline V gene. The CDR3 runs 17 residues. CDR3 protein: CASSPLYTGRSSCEQYF. The CDR3 nucleotides are TGTGCCAGCAGCCCCCTTTATACCGGGAGGTCCTCCTGCGAGCAGTACTTC.

In this sample, this clonotype turned up a few times. The DNA is left out, because the CDR3 cannot be placed on it with certainty; the CDR3 is given as TCRdb lists it. This sequence joins TRBV27 and TRBJ1-4. Per germline, CDR1 MNHEY and CDR2 SMNVEV (reference sequence). A total of 14 residues make up the CDR3, ends included. CDR3 amino acids: CASSSSTLNEKLFF.

On this clonotype: With a much larger clone just one base away, this may be a read error. The V and J genes are TRBV5-6 and TRBJ1-2; possible D gene TRBD1, 6 bases. The ends were cut back, 4 bases at V and 8 bases at J, with 18 bases in the middle. This CDR3 has 14 residues. In germline, CDR1 is SGHDT, CDR2 YYEEEE. The CDR3 sequence: CASSTQGSKRGYTF. In nucleotides, the CDR3 is TGTGCCAGCAGCACACAGGGAAGCAAAAGAGGCTACACCTTC.

This sequence joins TRBV11-2 and TRBJ2-5; D gene uncertain. The V end lost 0 bases, the J end lost 5 bases, and 16 bases lay between the germline ends. Per the germline V gene, CDR1 is SGHAT and CDR2 is FQNNGV. This CDR3 has 16 amino acids. As DNA, the CDR3 is TGTGCCAGCAGCTTAGATCCCACTACCGGCTGGGAGACCCAGTACTTC. Its protein product is CASSLDPTTGWETQYF.

This clonotype was counted ten times or more. The J gene is TRBJ1-2, the V gene TRBV5-6; 8 nucleotides match TRBD1. The CDR3 extends over 17 amino acids. The germline gives CDR1 SGHDT, CDR2 YYEEEE. J was trimmed by 4 bases and V by 4 bases; bases with no gene match: 15. The CDR3 protein is CASSPEVVTGVPYGYTF. The CDR3 bases are TGTGCCAGCAGCCCGGAGGTTGTGACAGGGGTTCCCTATGGCTACACCTTC. The full variable domain, in which reference TRBV5-6 and TRBJ1-2 provide the parts outside the CDR3, is DAGVTQSPTHLIKTRGQQVTLRCSPKSGHDTVSWYQQALGQGPQFIFQYYEEEERQRGNFPDRFSGHQFPNYSSELNVNALLLGDSALYLCASSPEVVTGVPYGYTFGSGTRLTVV.

In regard to this clonotype: The junction shows a germline mismatch at one end, possibly a read error. The chain links TRBV9 to TRBJ1-1, with TRBD1 identical over 12 bases. The CDR3 spans 17 residues. The germline V gene encodes CDR1 SGDLS and CDR2 YYNGEE. The CDR3 is CASSERGTGGLNTEALF. The CDR3 DNA reads TGTGCCAGCAGCGAACGAGGGACAGGGGGCCTGAACACTGAAGCTCTCTTT. The full variable domain, completed using reference TRBV9 and TRBJ1-1, is DSGVTQTPKHLITATGQRVTLRCSPRSGDLSVYWYQQSLDQGLQFLIQYYNGEERAKGNILERFSAQQFPDLHSELNLSSLELGDSALYFCASSERGTGGLNTEALFGQGTRLTVV.

This clonotype was seen many times. The V gene is TRBV2, the J gene TRBJ2-6; D remains ambiguous. This CDR3 has 14 residues. Germline CDR1 reads SNHLY; CDR2 reads FYNNEI. Trimming left V 1 base short and J 3 bases short, with 4 bases between. The CDR3 region is CASSEVSGANVLTF. The CDR3 DNA reads as TGTGCCAGCAGTGAAGTGAGTGGGGCCAACGTCCTGACTTTC.

About this clonotype itself: Given the absence of the conserved phenylalanine or tryptophan at the CDR3 end, a read error is likely. The DNA is left out, because the CDR3 cannot be placed on it with certainty; the CDR3 is given as TCRdb lists it. The rearrangement links TRBV9 to TRBJ2-1; the table's D call TRBD1 went unverified against the DNA. The CDR3 spans 13 amino acids, including both terminal residues. CDR1 and CDR2 from the germline V gene are SGDLS and YYNGEE. CDR3 sequence: CASSAGQYNERFS.